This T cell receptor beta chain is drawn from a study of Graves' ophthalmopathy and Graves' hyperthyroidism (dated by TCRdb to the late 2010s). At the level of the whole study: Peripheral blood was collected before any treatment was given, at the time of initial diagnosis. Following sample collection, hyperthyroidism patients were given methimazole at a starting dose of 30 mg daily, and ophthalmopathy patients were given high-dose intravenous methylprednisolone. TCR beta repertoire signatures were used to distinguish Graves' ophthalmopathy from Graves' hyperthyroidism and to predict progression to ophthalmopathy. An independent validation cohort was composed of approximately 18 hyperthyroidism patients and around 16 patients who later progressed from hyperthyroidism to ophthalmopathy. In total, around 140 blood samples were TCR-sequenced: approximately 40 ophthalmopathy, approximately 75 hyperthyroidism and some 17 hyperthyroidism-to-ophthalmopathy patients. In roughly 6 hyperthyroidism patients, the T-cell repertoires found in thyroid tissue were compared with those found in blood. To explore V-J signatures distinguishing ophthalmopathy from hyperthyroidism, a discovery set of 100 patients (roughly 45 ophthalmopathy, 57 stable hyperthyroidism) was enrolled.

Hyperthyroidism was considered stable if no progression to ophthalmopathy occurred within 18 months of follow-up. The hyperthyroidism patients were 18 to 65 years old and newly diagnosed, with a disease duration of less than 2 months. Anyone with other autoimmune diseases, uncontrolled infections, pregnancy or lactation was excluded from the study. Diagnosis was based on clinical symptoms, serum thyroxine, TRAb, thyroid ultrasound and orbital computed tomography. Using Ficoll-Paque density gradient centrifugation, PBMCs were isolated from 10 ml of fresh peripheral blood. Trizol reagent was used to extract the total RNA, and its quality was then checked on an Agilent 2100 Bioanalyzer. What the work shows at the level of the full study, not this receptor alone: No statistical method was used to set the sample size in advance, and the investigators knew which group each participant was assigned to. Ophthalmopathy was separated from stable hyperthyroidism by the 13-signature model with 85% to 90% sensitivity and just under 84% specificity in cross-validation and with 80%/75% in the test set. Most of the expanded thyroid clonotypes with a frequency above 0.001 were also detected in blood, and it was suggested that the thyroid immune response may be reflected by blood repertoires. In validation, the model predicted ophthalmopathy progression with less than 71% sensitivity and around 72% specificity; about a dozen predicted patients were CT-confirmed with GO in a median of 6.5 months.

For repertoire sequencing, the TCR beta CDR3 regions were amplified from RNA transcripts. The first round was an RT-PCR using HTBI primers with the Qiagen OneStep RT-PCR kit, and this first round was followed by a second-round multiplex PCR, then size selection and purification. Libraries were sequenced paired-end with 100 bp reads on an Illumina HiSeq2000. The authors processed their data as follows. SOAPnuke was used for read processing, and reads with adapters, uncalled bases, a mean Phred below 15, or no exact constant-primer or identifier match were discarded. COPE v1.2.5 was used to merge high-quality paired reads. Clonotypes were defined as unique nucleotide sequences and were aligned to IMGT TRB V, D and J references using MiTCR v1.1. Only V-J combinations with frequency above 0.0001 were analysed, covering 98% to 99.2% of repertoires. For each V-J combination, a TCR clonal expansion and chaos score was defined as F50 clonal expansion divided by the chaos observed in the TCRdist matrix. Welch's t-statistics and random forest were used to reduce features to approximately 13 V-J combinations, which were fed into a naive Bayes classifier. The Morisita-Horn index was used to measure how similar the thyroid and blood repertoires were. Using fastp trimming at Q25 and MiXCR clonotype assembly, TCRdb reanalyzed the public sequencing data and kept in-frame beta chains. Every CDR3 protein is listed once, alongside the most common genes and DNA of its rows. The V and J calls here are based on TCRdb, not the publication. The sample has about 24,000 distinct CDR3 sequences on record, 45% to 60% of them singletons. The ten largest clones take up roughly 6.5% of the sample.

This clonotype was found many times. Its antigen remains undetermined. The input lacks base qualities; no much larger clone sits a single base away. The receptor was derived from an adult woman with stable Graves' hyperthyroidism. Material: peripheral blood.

The CDR3 here reads CASSLRDTGYNEQFF. The base sequence is TGTGCCAGCAGCTTAAGGGACACGGGCTACAATGAGCAGTTCTTC. The V and J segments used are TRBV7-8 and TRBJ2-1; a tentative D call is TRBD1 (6 bases match). V and J are truncated by 2 bases and 3 bases respectively, leaving an intervening sequence of 11 bases. From the cysteine through the phenylalanine, the CDR3 covers 15 amino acids. Left in the record is the CDR3 DNA by itself, 45 bases read in frame from the first base. The germline V gene encodes CDR1 SGHVS and CDR2 FQNEAQ.